This is a list of T cell receptor beta chains from one sample in a study of CD8 T cells in Susac syndrome. TCRdb fed the immunoSEQ multiplex PCR reads into MiXCR, producing one record per CDR3 protein. The profile shows 80,000 or so distinct CDR3 sequences, approximately 94% of them singletons. The specimen sequenced was CD4+ T cells from PBMCs. These receptors were obtained from a human donor with Susac syndrome. Both conserved end residues are part of each CDR3. The D gene is left open where the match is weak. The size entry is marked missing in some rows and otherwise reads once, few, many or a size class.

.	.	TRBJ2-1	TRBV5-1	TGCGCCAGCAGCGCAGCGGGTGGGTCCTACAATGAGCAGTTCTTC	CASSAAGGSYNEQFF
TRBD2	.	TRBJ2-3	TRBV10-3	TGTGCCATCAGTGAGGTCCGCGGGAGGACAGATACGCAGTATTTT	CAISEVRGRTDTQYF
.	.	TRBJ2-2	TRBV7-7	TGTGCCAGCAGCTTCGGGACAACTCTCACCGGGGAGCTGTTTTTT	CASSFGTTLTGELFF
.	.	TRBJ2-1	TRBV6-5	TGTGCCAGCAGCGCAGAGAGGGGAAGGAATGAGCAGTTCTTC	CASSAERGRNEQFF
.	few	TRBJ1-5	TRBV6-5	TGTGCCAGCAGGACTGCTAGCAATCAGCCCCAGCATTTT	CASRTASNQPQHF
.	.	TRBJ1-6	TRBV5-6	TGTGCCAGCTCACTAGCGGGAATGGATAATTCACCCCTCCACTTT	CASSLAGMDNSPLHF
.	once	TRBJ1-2	TRBV3-1	TGTGCCAGCAGGCGGGGAAACATCGAAGGCTACACCTTC	CASRRGNIEGYTF
TRBD1	.	TRBJ2-7	TRBV13	TGTGCCAGCAGCGGTGACAGGGCCTACGAGCAGTACTTC	CASSGDRAYEQYF
.	.	TRBJ1-6	TRBV2	TGTGCCAGCAGTGGGGGACGGGTCTTCGATTCACCCCTCCACTTT	CASSGGRVFDSPLHF
TRBD2	.	TRBJ2-7	TRBV5-1	TGCGCCAGCAGAAGTCAGAGCGGGAGCCCCTACGAGCAGTACTTC	CASRSQSGSPYEQYF
.	.	TRBJ1-5	TRBV6-6	TGTGCCAGCAGTTACGGCAATAGCAATCAGCCCCAGCATTTT	CASSYGNSNQPQHF
TRBD2	.	TRBJ2-1	TRBV5-1	TGCGCCAGCAGCTCACATCCTCCCACTAGCGGGTCCTACAATGAGCAGTTCTTC	CASSSHPPTSGSYNEQFF
.	.	TRBJ2-3	TRBV12-3/TRBV12-4	TGTGCCAGCAGTCGCCTTCGGGCGATGACAGATACGCAGTATTTT	CASSRLRAMTDTQYF
TRBD1	.	TRBJ1-4	TRBV29-1	TGCAGCGTGACAGGGGGCTCCAATGAAAAACTGTTTTTT	CSVTGGSNEKLFF
TRBD1	once	TRBJ2-7	TRBV5-6	TGTGCCAGCAGCTTGGTCAGGGGGCACTTCGAGCAGTACTTC	CASSLVRGHFEQYF
TRBD2	few	TRBJ2-1	TRBV7-3	TGTGCCAGCAGCTTAGCGCTAGCGGGAGTAAATGAGCAGTTCTTC	CASSLALAGVNEQFF
TRBD2	.	TRBJ2-5	TRBV4-2	TGTGCCAGCAGCCAACTAGCGGGGAACCAAGAGACCCAGTACTTC	CASSQLAGNQETQYF
.	.	TRBJ1-6	TRBV3-1	TGTGCCAGCAGCCAAGTAGGTTCACCCCTCCACTTT	CASSQVGSPLHF
.	.	TRBJ2-1	TRBV5-1	TGCGCCAGCAGCTTCGACAAGCAGTCGGGCAATGAGCAGTTCTTC	CASSFDKQSGNEQFF
TRBD2	.	TRBJ2-5	TRBV10-3	TGTGCCATCAGTGGGGCACTAGCGGGGGGGCTGGAAGAGACCCAGTACTTC	CAISGALAGGLEETQYF
.	.	TRBJ2-2	TRBV5-6	TGTGCCAGCAGCTTCGACTCCAGGGCGGCCGGGGAGCTGTTTTTT	CASSFDSRAAGELFF
.	.	TRBJ2-2	TRBV2	TGTGCCAGCAGTCCCCAGGACGGCGGAACCGGGGAGCTGTTTTTT	CASSPQDGGTGELFF
.	.	TRBJ2-5	TRBV15	TGTGCCACCAGCAGGGCTACAGAGACCCAGTACTTC	CATSRATETQYF
.	.	TRBJ1-2	TRBV12-3/TRBV12-4	TGTGCCAGCAGCCCGGGACACTCCTATGGCTACACCTTC	CASSPGHSYGYTF
.	.	TRBJ2-1	TRBV7-2	TGTGCCAGCAGCTTCGACGCGGGGTCTTGGATCAGTGAGCAGTTCTTC	CASSFDAGSWISEQFF
.	.	TRBJ1-3	TRBV4-2	TGTGCCAGCAGCCAACCTGCCTCTGGAAACACCATATATTTT	CASSQPASGNTIYF
.	.	TRBJ1-2	TRBV10-3	TGTGCCATCAGCGGCAGGCTCGGGATGGGCTACACCTTC	CAISGRLGMGYTF
.	.	TRBJ2-5	TRBV3-1	TGTGCCAGCGCGGGACGGAGTCACTCCCAGTACTTC	CASAGRSHSQYF
TRBD1	.	TRBJ1-1	TRBV20-1	TGCAGTGCTACTTCCGGGACAGGGGGTGATGAAGCTTTCTTT	CSATSGTGGDEAFF
.	once	TRBJ1-1	TRBV29-1	TGCAGCGTTCATGAACAACACGAGTTTGCTTTCTTT	CSVHEQHEFAFF
TRBD2	once	TRBJ2-3	TRBV18	TGTGCCAGCTCACTAGGGACTAGGGGCTTCGATACGCAGTATTTT	CASSLGTRGFDTQYF
.	.	TRBJ2-7	TRBV6-2/TRBV6-3	TGTGCCATACGACCGGGACCCGGAGACTACGAGCAGTACTTC	CAIRPGPGDYEQYF
.	.	TRBJ1-5	TRBV7-2	TGTGCCAGCGGGGCCGATTACAATCAGCCCCAGCATTTT	CASGADYNQPQHF
.	.	TRBJ1-2	TRBV29-1	TGCAGCGTTGAAGGAGTTAGCACTAACTATGGCTACACCTTC	CSVEGVSTNYGYTF
.	.	TRBJ2-1	TRBV7-3	TGTGCCAGCAGCCCACAATCGGCATCCTACAATGAGCAGTTCTTC	CASSPQSASYNEQFF
.	.	TRBJ2-4	TRBV18	TGTGCCAGCTCAGGAGATCTAGCCAAAAACATTCAGTACTTC	CASSGDLAKNIQYF
TRBD2	.	TRBJ2-6	TRBV5-4	TGTGCCAGCAGGCTAGCGGGCGCTGGGGCCAACGTCCTGACTTTC	CASRLAGAGANVLTF
TRBD1	.	TRBJ2-7	TRBV2	TGTGCCAGCAGAGGAGACAGGGGATACTACGAGCAGTACTTC	CASRGDRGYYEQYF
.	.	TRBJ2-6	TRBV7-9	TGTGCCAGCAGACCCGGGGTTGGGGCTCCCGGCGCGGTCCTGACTTTC	CASRPGVGAPGAVLTF
TRBD1	.	TRBJ1-1	TRBV18	TGTGCCAGCTCACCGTCGGGACAGGAGAACACTGAAGCTTTCTTT	CASSPSGQENTEAFF
TRBD1	.	TRBJ2-1	TRBV25-1	TGTGCCAGCACCGACTCAGGGGGCGGTGAATACAATGAGCAGTTCTTC	CASTDSGGGEYNEQFF
TRBD1	.	TRBJ2-7	TRBV3-1	TGTGCCAGCAGCCATACGACAGGGGCGAAATACGAGCAGTACTTC	CASSHTTGAKYEQYF
TRBD1	.	TRBJ1-3	TRBV30	TGTGCCTGGAGGAGGCCGGGACAGCCAATTTTT	CAWRRPGQPIF
.	once	TRBJ1-2	TRBV5-1	TGCGCCAGCAGCTTGGTCCCTCAGCAAACGGCGTCGTCTGGCTACACCTTC	CASSLVPQQTASSGYTF
.	.	TRBJ2-1	TRBV20-1	TGCAGTTCCCCTGCCCGCCGCAATGAGCAGTTCTTC	CSSPARRNEQFF
.	.	TRBJ1-1	TRBV3-1	TGTGCCAGCAGCCAAAGGGGACCGGATGAAGCTTTCTTT	CASSQRGPDEAFF
TRBD1	.	TRBJ1-5	TRBV6-5	TGTGCCAGCAGACCACTAACAGGGGGCCCCATGTCCCAGCATTTT	CASRPLTGGPMSQHF
.	.	TRBJ2-1	TRBV5-6	TGTGCCAGCAGCGAAAACCCCGGGAGAGCTTACAATGAGCAGTTCTTC	CASSENPGRAYNEQFF
.	.	TRBJ2-7	TRBV12-3/TRBV12-4	TGTGCCAGCATCCGTAGCTTAGGGGGAGAGCAGTACTTC	CASIRSLGGEQYF
.	once	TRBJ2-7	TRBV5-6	TGTGCCAGCAGCGGTCGTTGGGGATTCTACGAGCAGTACTTC	CASSGRWGFYEQYF
TRBD1	few	TRBJ2-1	TRBV29-1	TGCAGCGTTAAGGGACAGTTGAGTCCTAATGAGCAGTTCTTC	CSVKGQLSPNEQFF
.	.	TRBJ2-2	TRBV7-3	TGTGCCAGCAGTAGCTCGGGCGGGGAGCTGTTTTTT	CASSSSGGELFF
.	.	TRBJ1-6	TRBV7-9	TGTGCCAGCAGCTCGACAGAGTATAATTCACCCCTCCACTTT	CASSSTEYNSPLHF
TRBD1	once	TRBJ1-4	TRBV5-1	TGCGCCAGCAGCTGGGGACAGGGGTTGGCAACTAATGAAAAACTGTTTTTT	CASSWGQGLATNEKLFF
TRBD1	.	TRBJ1-6	TRBV7-2	TGTGCCAGCAGATCACAGGGGGCTGGGAATTCACCTCTCCACTTT	CASRSQGAGNSPLHF